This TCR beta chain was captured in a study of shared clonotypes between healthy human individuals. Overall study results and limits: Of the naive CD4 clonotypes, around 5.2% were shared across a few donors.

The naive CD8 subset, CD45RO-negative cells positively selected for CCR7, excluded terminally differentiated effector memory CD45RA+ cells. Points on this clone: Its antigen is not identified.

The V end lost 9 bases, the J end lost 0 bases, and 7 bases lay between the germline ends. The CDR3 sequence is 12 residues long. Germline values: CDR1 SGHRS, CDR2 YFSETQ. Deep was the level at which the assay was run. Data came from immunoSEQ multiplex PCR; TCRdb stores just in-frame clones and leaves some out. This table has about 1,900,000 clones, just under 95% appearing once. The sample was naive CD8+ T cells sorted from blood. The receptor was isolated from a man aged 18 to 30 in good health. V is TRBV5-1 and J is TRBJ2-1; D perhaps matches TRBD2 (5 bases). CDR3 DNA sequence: TGCGCCACCGCGGGCTCCTACAATGAGCAGTTCTTC. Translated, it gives CATAGSYNEQFF.